These 20 T cell receptor beta chains share one sample of origin, sequenced in a study of beta chain features in type 1 diabetes. Expressed TCRB transcripts were sequenced because the entire RNA isolate underwent reverse transcription. The table came from immunoSEQ multiplex PCR; TCRdb's copy has only in-frame clones and leaves some out. Of fewer than 150,000 clones listed, about 7.1% are singletons. Source material: central memory CD4+ T cells from blood. These receptors originate from a young woman in good health.

This chain joins TRBV18 and TRBJ2-7; TRBD2 might be the D (5 bases). This CDR3 is built from 14 residues. The V end lost 2 bases, the J end lost 5 bases, and 13 bases lay between the germline ends. Germline V lookup: CDR1 KGHSH, CDR2 LQKENI. CDR3 residues: CASSPGLGSHEQYF. Here the CDR3 DNA reads TGTGCCAGCTCACCAGGGTTAGGGAGCCACGAGCAGTACTTC.

The chain joins TRBV9 to TRBJ2-7; 7 nucleotides match TRBD2. The junction had 10 bases not matched to a gene; V was cut back by 5 bases and J by 2 bases. The CDR3 is 15 amino acids. CDR1 is SGDLS and CDR2 is YYNGEE in the germline V gene. This CDR3 reads CASSQQPGTTYEQYF. Here the CDR3 DNA reads TGTGCCAGCAGTCAGCAGCCGGGGACTACCTACGAGCAGTACTTC.

The table lists this clone with a few counts. The gene calls are TRBV25-1 and TRBJ2-2, with 7 bases fitting TRBD1. This CDR3 contains 15 residues. The germline gives CDR1 MGHDK, CDR2 SYGVNS. V lost 3 bases and J lost 0; bases outside the gene matches: 1. This chain's CDR3 is CASSDDRANTGELFF. DNA of the CDR3: TGTGCCAGCAGTGACGACAGGGCGAACACCGGGGAGCTGTTTTTT.

The chain uses TRBV15 and TRBJ1-1, with 10 bases aligning to TRBD1. With 1 base clipped from V and 6 bases from J, the junction kept 5 bases outside the gene matches. The length of the CDR3 is 15 residues. Germline V lookup: CDR1 LNHNV, CDR2 YYDKDF (reference sequence). Here the CDR3 reads CATSRAGTGAPEAFF. Written as DNA, the CDR3 is TGTGCCACCAGCAGAGCCGGGACAGGGGCGCCTGAAGCTTTCTTT.

In this sample, this clone turned up a few times. J is TRBJ2-7 and V is TRBV30, with 7 bases lining up with TRBD1. After removal of 3 bases from V and 3 bases from J, the junction contained 8 bases not matched to a gene. In germline, CDR1 is GTSNPN, CDR2 SVGIG (reference sequence). The CDR3 totals 14 residues. In nucleotides, the CDR3 is TGTGCCTGGAGCCGAACCGGGACAGTCTACGAGCAGTACTTC. It is translated as CAWSRTGTVYEQYF.

The chain employs TRBV28 and TRBJ2-1; TRBD2 matches at 7 bases. The V gene's germline CDR1 is MDHEN and CDR2 SYDVKM. The CDR3 sequence is 16 residues long. The ends lost 4 bases at V and 5 bases at J; junction bases unmatched: 11. CDR3: CASSSPASGVNNEQFF. Written as DNA, the CDR3 is TGTGCCAGCAGTTCCCCGGCTAGCGGTGTGAACAATGAGCAGTTCTTC.

Many counts were recorded for this clone. The sample contains more than one DNA sequence encoding this CDR3. This sequence joins TRBV7-2 and TRBJ2-5; 11 nucleotides agree with TRBD2. This CDR3 comprises 16 residues. J was trimmed by 1 base and V by 6 bases; bases with no gene match: 7. Per germline, CDR1 SGHTA and CDR2 FQGNSA. CDR3 loop: CASRRTSGRPQETQYF. CDR3 sequence (DNA): TGTGCCAGCAGGAGGACTAGCGGGCGCCCCCAAGAGACCCAGTACTTC.

This clone was picked up many times. V is TRBV7-9 and J is TRBJ2-5; 11 bases line up with TRBD1. Germline assignment: CDR1 SEHNR and CDR2 FQNEAQ (reference sequence). This CDR3 region has 16 residues. The trim removed 1 base at V and 4 bases at J, leaving 5 bases unmatched. DNA for the CDR3: TGTGCCAGCAGCTTAGTGGACAGGGGGCGTCGAGAGACCCAGTACTTC. Translated: CASSLVDRGRRETQYF.

The chain employs TRBV19 and TRBJ2-7, with D possibly TRBD2 on 6 matching bases. Germline values: CDR1 LNHDA, CDR2 SQIVND (reference sequence). The CDR3 runs to 12 residues. V was clipped by 5 bases and J by 4 bases, with 9 bases between them. The CDR3 loop is CASSSREYEQYF. In nucleotides, the CDR3 is TGTGCCAGTAGTTCCCGGGAGTACGAGCAGTACTTC.

This clone was seen a few times. The chain employs TRBV4-2 and TRBJ2-6; D is ambiguous. The CDR3 is 17 amino acids. The germline V and J ends were trimmed by 2 bases and 0 bases, with 11 bases remaining between them. CDR1 is LGHNA, CDR2 YNFKEQ, per germline. CDR3 sequence reads: CASSQRVGDSGANVLTF. CDR3 sequence (DNA): TGTGCCAGCAGCCAACGTGTCGGTGACTCTGGGGCCAACGTCCTGACTTTC.

The chain joins TRBV12-5 to TRBJ2-1; 13 nucleotides line up with TRBD2. Germline assignment: CDR1 LGHNT and CDR2 FRNRAP. This CDR3 is 16 amino acids long. Losses at the gene ends were 0 bases for V and 5 bases for J; bases not matched to a gene: 1. In nucleotides, the CDR3 is TGTGCTAGTGGTTTGGTGACTAGCGGGAGGAACAATGAGCAGTTCTTC. Amino acid sequence: CASGLVTSGRNNEQFF.

The CDR3 region is CASSPGQGGSEKLFF. The DNA for the CDR3 is TGTGCCAGCTCACCTGGACAGGGAGGGAGTGAAAAACTGTTTTTT. The chain couples TRBV18 to TRBJ1-4, with 8 nucleotides matching TRBD1. Losses at the gene ends were 3 bases for V and 7 bases for J; bases not matched to a gene: 7. This CDR3 is built from 15 residues. Germline V gene sequence: CDR1 KGHSH, CDR2 LQKENI. The variable domain in full, with the rest retrieved from reference TRBV18 and TRBJ1-4, is NAGVMQNPRHLVRRRGQEARLRCSPMKGHSHVYWYRQLPEEGLKFMVYLQKENIIDESGMPKERFSAEFPKEGPSILRIQQVVRGDSAAYFCASSPGQGGSEKLFFGSGTQLSVL.

V is TRBV18 and J is TRBJ1-5; D is unclear. Germline CDR1 and CDR2: KGHSH and LQKENI. The length of the CDR3 is 15 residues. V was pared by 2 bases and J by 11 bases, with 19 bases between. CDR3 in DNA: TGTGCCAGCTCACCAGCGGACGGAGGTAGCCAGGCCCAGCATTTT. Its translation: CASSPADGGSQAQHF.

This clone turned up a few times. This chain joins TRBV5-5 and TRBJ2-1, with 8 bases fitting TRBD2. The germline gives CDR1 SGHKS, CDR2 YYEKEE (reference sequence). There are 15 residues in the CDR3. V shed 4 bases, J shed 0 bases, and the junction held 3 bases outside the gene matches. Here the CDR3 reads CASSPLAGSYNEQFF. As DNA, the CDR3 is TGTGCCAGCAGCCCCCTAGCGGGCTCCTACAATGAGCAGTTCTTC.

In this sample, this clone turned up many times. The chain combines TRBV29-1 with TRBJ2-1; the D gene is possibly TRBD1 (5 bases). V was shortened by 4 bases and J by 7 bases, with 14 bases between the two germline ends. Germline assignment: CDR1 SQVTM and CDR2 ANQGSEA. The CDR3 consists of 13 residues. The CDR3 loop reads CSVVPAGPNEQFF. The CDR3 bases are TGCAGCGTTGTACCCGCAGGGCCGAATGAGCAGTTCTTC.

This clone was observed a handful of times. The chain carries TRBV28 and TRBJ1-2; possible D gene TRBD1, 5 bases. The length of the CDR3 is 14 residues. Trimming left V 10 bases short and J 4 bases short, with 19 bases between. Germline lookup yields CDR1 MDHEN and CDR2 SYDVKM. The CDR3 spells CATRVQALLYGYTF. Written as DNA, the CDR3 is TGTGCCACCCGGGTACAGGCCCTACTCTATGGCTACACCTTC.

In its sample, this clone was seen a few times. This chain joins TRBV28 and TRBJ2-1, with a weak D call TRBD2 (5 bases). The CDR3 runs 12 residues. Trimming removed 3 bases from V and 12 bases from J, with 12 bases in between. Germline-derived CDR1 and CDR2 are MDHEN and SYDVKM. CDR3: CASSFLAGWQFF. The CDR3 region has the DNA TGTGCCAGCAGTTTTTTGGCGGGCTGGCAGTTCTTC.

This rearrangement joins TRBV6-6 to TRBJ2-7; 9 nucleotides match TRBD1. With V trimmed by 6 bases and J by 4 bases, 1 base remained unmatched. This CDR3 is built from 12 residues. Germline V gives CDR1 MNHNY, CDR2 SVGAGI (reference sequence). CDR3 sequence reads: CASRQGAYEQYF. The CDR3 DNA sequence: TGTGCCAGCAGACAGGGGGCTTACGAGCAGTACTTC.

This clone occurred a few times. The V and J genes are TRBV6-6 and TRBJ2-1, with D possibly being TRBD2 (5 bases). Trimming removed 6 bases at V and 6 bases at J, with 12 bases between. The CDR3 is 13 residues long. Germline V gene sequence: CDR1 MNHNY, CDR2 SVGAGI (reference sequence). For the CDR3, the DNA is TGTGCCAGCAGCCGCCTTACTAGCAATGAGCAGTTCTTC. Translating gives CASSRLTSNEQFF.

The rearrangement joins TRBV18 to TRBJ1-3, with 7 bases identical to TRBD1. The CDR3 loop spans 15 amino acids. The V and J ends lost 4 bases and 3 bases, in that order; junction bases with no gene match: 6. Germline V gene sequence: CDR1 KGHSH, CDR2 LQKENI. The CDR3 coding sequence is TGTGCCAGCTCACTCAACAGGGGAGATGGAAACACCATATATTTT. Its protein is CASSLNRGDGNTIYF.